This passage covers 7 T cell receptor beta chains from one sample sequenced in a study of T cell responses to AZD1222 COVID-19 vaccine. The assay was immunoSEQ multiplex PCR, and TCRdb's table has in-frame clones only and misses some. The sample holds 130,000 or so clones; over 75% are singletons and the top ten take about a fifth. The source material was peripheral blood, sampled on day 0 of AZD1222 vaccination. Every receptor here comes from an adult in good health.

This clone has a single count. V usage is TRBV3-1 (or the pseudogene TRBV3-2) and J usage is TRBJ1-2; D is ambiguous. The germline gives CDR1 LGHDT, CDR2 YNNKEL (reference sequence). The CDR3 loop spans 13 amino acids. With 1 base removed from V and 9 bases from J, the gap between germline ends came to 12 bases. As DNA, the CDR3 is TGTGCCAGCAGCCAAGGCGGCAGGATGAGCTACACCTTC. Translation gives CASSQGGRMSYTF.

This chain uses TRBV5-6 with TRBJ1-5, with D unresolved. CDR1 and CDR2 from the germline V gene are SGHDT and YYEEEE. There are 12 residues in the CDR3. V was clipped by 1 base and J by 7 bases, with 6 bases between them. The CDR3 spells CASSLLGQPQHF. Written as DNA, the CDR3 is TGTGCCAGCAGCTTGTTGGGGCAGCCCCAGCATTTT. The full variable domain, rest sourced from reference TRBV5-6 and TRBJ1-5, is DAGVTQSPTHLIKTRGQQVTLRCSPKSGHDTVSWYQQALGQGPQFIFQYYEEEERQRGNFPDRFSGHQFPNYSSELNVNALLLGDSALYLCASSLLGQPQHFGDGTRLSIL.

The sample holds one count of this clone. This sequence joins TRBV28 and TRBJ1-5; 7 positions agree with TRBD1. Trimming cost V 0 bases and J 4 bases; bases outside gene matches: 3. The CDR3 runs to 15 residues. The germline V gene has CDR1 MDHEN and CDR2 SYDVKM. The CDR3: CASSLWTGPNQPQHF. CDR3 sequence (DNA): TGTGCCAGCAGTTTATGGACAGGGCCGAATCAGCCCCAGCATTTT.

This sequence joins TRBV2 and TRBJ1-2; 7 bases agree with TRBD1. CDR1 and CDR2 (germline): SNHLY, FYNNEI. Trimming removed 8 bases from V and 13 bases from J; junction bases left unmatched: 16. The CDR3 is 13 amino acids. This CDR3 is CASYKFQGEAPTF. The DNA for the CDR3 is TGTGCCAGCTATAAATTCCAGGGGGAAGCTCCCACCTTC.

The genes are TRBV19 and TRBJ1-5, with D perhaps matching TRBD1 (6 bases). The CDR3 totals 14 residues. The germline CDR1 and CDR2 sequences are LNHDA and SQIVND (reference sequence). V was trimmed by 3 bases and J by 6 bases, leaving 12 bases between them. CDR3 sequence: CASSITGASQPQHF. DNA for the CDR3: TGTGCCAGTAGTATTACGGGGGCGTCTCAGCCCCAGCATTTT. The whole variable domain, filled in from reference TRBV19 and TRBJ1-5, reads DGGITQSPKYLFRKEGQNVTLSCEQNLNHDAMYWYRQDPGQGLRLIYYSQIVNDFQKGDIAEGYSVSREKKESFPLTVTSAQKNPTAFYLCASSITGASQPQHFGDGTRLSIL.

The chain uses TRBV6-2 or TRBV6-3 and TRBJ1-5, with unresolved D. The CDR3 consists of 14 residues. V was trimmed by 2 bases and J by 6 bases, leaving 11 bases between them. Germline V gene lookup returns CDR1 MNHEY and CDR2 SVGEGT. CDR3 nucleotide sequence: TGTGCCAGCAGTTACAATTCCGGGAGTCAGCCCCAGCATTTT. Amino acids: CASSYNSGSQPQHF.

The V call is TRBV7-2, the J call TRBJ1-4, with D perhaps TRBD1 (5 bases). The V gene lost 5 bases and the J gene lost 8 bases, with 15 bases spanning the gap. The germline V gene has CDR1 SGHTA and CDR2 FQGNSA. This CDR3 contains 14 residues. The CDR3 sequence: CASSPYLGGEKLFF. In nucleotides, the CDR3 is TGTGCCAGCAGCCCGTACTTGGGGGGGGAAAAACTGTTTTTT. The full variable domain, with the rest looked up from reference TRBV7-2 and TRBJ1-4, is GAGVSQSPSNKVTEKGKDVELRCDPISGHTALYWYRQSLGQGLEFLIYFQGNSAPDKSGLPSDRFSAERTGGSVSTLTIQRTQQEDSAVYLCASSPYLGGEKLFFGSGTQLSVL.